One sample yielded the 27 T cell receptor beta chains listed below, sequenced in a study of vaccination effects on CD4 cells after COVID-19. Sequencing followed a ViraFEST assay step that expanded antigen-specific CD4+ T cells with viral peptide pools. Following an approximately 10-day culture, CD4+ T cells were purified. Prior SARS-CoV-2 infection was absent in the vaccine recipients, as shown by negative nucleocapsid antibodies. Antigen specificity for these receptors is unknown. Data came from immunoSEQ multiplex PCR; TCRdb stores just in-frame clones and leaves some out. The sample contains about 73,000 clones, more than 60% of which appear only once. The material sequenced was CD4+ T cells from PBMCs cultured with SARS-CoV-2 spike peptides, taken before COVID-19 vaccination. These TCRs come from a human donor who received a COVID-19 vaccine.

The chain is built from TRBV30 and TRBJ2-3; TRBD1 or TRBD2 may be the D gene (5 bases each). With 3 bases removed from V and 7 bases from J, the gap between germline ends came to 14 bases. CDR3 length: 13 amino acids. Germline loops: CDR1 GTSNPN, CDR2 SVGIG (reference sequence). CDR3 nucleotide sequence: TGTGCCTGGAGCGGGGCAAATTACTATACGCAGTATTTT. Its translation: CAWSGANYYTQYF. Using reference TRBV30 and TRBJ2-3 for the parts outside the CDR3, the full variable domain is SQTIHQWPATLVQPVGSPLSLECTVEGTSNPNLYWYRQAAGRGLQLLFYSVGIGQISSEVPQNLSASRPQDRQFILSSKKLLLSDSGFYLCAWSGANYYTQYFGPGTRLTVL.

This clone showed up just once. CDR3: CASSLQLAANIQYF. The CDR3 nucleotides are TGTGCCAGCAGCCTGCAACTAGCGGCTAACATTCAGTACTTC. The V gene is TRBV7-9, the J gene TRBJ2-4; 8 bases align to TRBD2. Germline values: CDR1 SEHNR, CDR2 FQNEAQ (reference sequence). The CDR3 loop spans 14 amino acids. Losses at the gene ends were 5 bases for V and 7 bases for J; bases not matched to a gene: 7.

This clone has only a few counts. This chain links TRBV27 with TRBJ1-2, with D perhaps matching TRBD1 (6 bases). Germline values: CDR1 MNHEY, CDR2 SMNVEV (reference sequence). This CDR3 has 15 amino acids. Trimming pared 3 bases from V and 0 bases from J, leaving 11 bases between. CDR3 protein: CASSFVGAANYGYTF. In nucleotides, the CDR3 is TGTGCCAGCAGTTTCGTGGGGGCAGCTAACTATGGCTACACCTTC.

The chain carries TRBV5-1 and TRBJ1-4; D unclear. Germline CDR1 and CDR2: SGHRS and YFSETQ. This CDR3 has 13 residues. V lost 5 bases and J 5 bases, leaving 10 bases between the germline ends. CDR3 protein: CASRYRPNEKLFF. The CDR3 coding sequence is TGCGCCAGCAGGTACCGACCAAATGAAAAACTGTTTTTT.

CDR3 nucleotides: TGTGCCACCGTTTCGGGACAGCCTCCACTCTACAATGAGCAGTTCTTC. It is translated as CATVSGQPPLYNEQFF. The rearrangement uses TRBV24-1 and TRBJ2-1; 7 nucleotides agree with TRBD1. V trimming: 9 bases; J trimming: 3 bases; junction bases outside the gene matches: 13. Germline V gene data show CDR1 as KGHDR and CDR2 as SFDVKD. The CDR3 consists of 16 residues.

The chain couples TRBV9 to TRBJ2-6; D gene uncertain. Per the germline V gene, CDR1 is SGDLS and CDR2 is YYNGEE. V was shortened by 0 bases and J by 1 base, with 8 bases between the two germline ends. This CDR3 is 16 amino acids long. Here the CDR3 DNA reads TGTGCCAGCAGCGTAGGTAGGGATTCTGGGGCCAACGTCCTGACTTTC. This encodes CASSVGRDSGANVLTF.

V gene TRBV4-1 combines with J gene TRBJ2-5; 10 bases line up with TRBD1. Germline CDR1 MGHRA, CDR2 YSYEKL. CDR3 size: 16 residues. J gave up 6 bases and V 5 bases, and 12 bases lay outside the gene matches. The CDR3 spells CASSTFPGQGKKTQYF. CDR3 in DNA: TGCGCCAGCAGCACTTTTCCGGGACAGGGGAAGAAGACCCAGTACTTC.

This chain uses TRBV27 with TRBJ1-2; the D gene is possibly TRBD1 (5 bases). Trimming took 0 bases from V and 8 from J, leaving 13 bases between them. Germline CDR1 is MNHEY and CDR2 is SMNVEV (reference sequence). CDR3 length equals 14 residues. The CDR3 protein is CASSLSQGVKGYTF. The CDR3 bases are TGTGCCAGCAGTTTATCCCAGGGAGTGAAGGGCTACACCTTC.

The genes are TRBV28 and TRBJ1-4, with TRBD1 matching 9 bases. CDR3 length equals 16 residues. Germline values: CDR1 MDHEN, CDR2 SYDVKM. V lost 6 bases, J lost 8 bases, and 13 bases stayed unmatched. The CDR3 reads CASSPQTGGTREKLFF. For the CDR3, the DNA is TGTGCCAGCAGCCCTCAAACAGGGGGCACGCGGGAAAAACTGTTTTTT.

V usage is TRBV3-1 (or the pseudogene TRBV3-2) and J usage is TRBJ2-2; possible D gene TRBD1, 6 bases. The CDR3 spans 14 residues. Trimming removed 2 bases from V and 6 bases from J, with 10 bases in between. The V gene's germline CDR1 is LGHDT and CDR2 YNNKEL (reference sequence). DNA for the CDR3: TGTGCCAGCAGCCAAAACAGGGTGGCCGGGGAGCTGTTTTTT. As protein: CASSQNRVAGELFF.

This chain joins TRBV4-3 and TRBJ1-2; maybe TRBD1 (5 bases). The CDR3 consists of 15 residues. Germline V gene lookup returns CDR1 LGHNA and CDR2 YSLEER. The ends were cut back, 1 base at V and 7 bases at J, with 16 bases in the middle. The DNA for the CDR3 is TGCGCCAGCAGCCAAGGACCGGGACCGCCGATTGGCTACACCTTC. Translated, it gives CASSQGPGPPIGYTF.

The chain employs TRBV6-5 and TRBJ1-6; D possibly corresponds to TRBD1 (5 bases). The CDR3 sequence is 15 residues long. V lost 6 bases and J 11 bases, leaving 20 bases between the germline ends. Germline loops: CDR1 MNHEY, CDR2 SVGAGI. CDR3 in DNA: TGTGCCAGCAGCCCCCGGGGGACTCCCGTCCCACCCCTCCACTTT. Translating gives CASSPRGTPVPPLHF.

The chain carries TRBV7-2 and TRBJ2-3; TRBD2 aligns across 8 bases. V trimming: 1 base; J trimming: 6 bases; junction bases outside the gene matches: 6. Germline V lookup: CDR1 SGHTA, CDR2 FQGNSA. The CDR3 covers 15 residues. CDR3 region: CASSLGRGGTDTQYF. The CDR3 DNA reads as TGTGCCAGCAGCTTAGGTCGGGGGGGGACCGATACGCAGTATTTT.

This clone is a singleton in its sample. V is TRBV6-5 and J is TRBJ2-1, with D hard to call. The germline CDR1 and CDR2 sequences are MNHEY and SVGAGI. The CDR3 is 13 residues long. The ends were cut back, 2 bases at V and 6 bases at J, with 8 bases in the middle. The CDR3 bases are TGTGCCAGCAGTTACGAGCCAGCCAATGAGCAGTTCTTC. This gives the protein CASSYEPANEQFF.

This clone is medium-sized in the sample. The chain combines TRBV18 with TRBJ1-2; TRBD1 matches at 9 bases. Germline V lookup: CDR1 KGHSH, CDR2 LQKENI. Trimming removed 3 bases from V and 4 bases from J; junction bases left unmatched: 12. This CDR3 has 17 residues. CDR3 sequence: CASSPFGLGQGSYGYTF. Written as DNA, the CDR3 is TGTGCCAGCTCACCTTTCGGGCTGGGACAGGGTTCCTATGGCTACACCTTC.

The chain employs TRBV7-2 and TRBJ2-1; no definite D call. CDR3 size: 15 residues. Trimming removed 3 bases at V and 5 bases at J, with 14 bases between. Germline CDR1 reads SGHTA; CDR2 reads FQGNSA. The CDR3 region has the DNA TGTGCCAGCAGCTTGGTCGGTAGCTGGCACAATGAGCAGTTCTTC. Translated: CASSLVGSWHNEQFF.

The gene calls are TRBV5-1 and TRBJ2-3, with a weak D call TRBD1 (5 bases). Germline CDR1 SGHRS, CDR2 YFSETQ. The CDR3 runs 15 residues. The V end lost 2 bases, the J end lost 3 bases, and 13 bases lay between the germline ends. This chain's CDR3 is CASSFPGLGTDTQYF. The CDR3 DNA reads as TGCGCCAGCAGCTTCCCAGGGCTTGGAACAGATACGCAGTATTTT.

The rearrangement links TRBV7-9 to TRBJ2-2; a possible D gene is TRBD1 (5 bases). The V end was cut by 1 base, the J end by 0 bases, with 6 bases between. The CDR3 loop spans 15 amino acids. Germline V CDR1 and CDR2: SEHNR, FQNEAQ (reference sequence). The CDR3 nucleotides read TGTGCCAGCAGCTTAGAAGGGGCGAACACCGGGGAGCTGTTTTTT. Translated, it gives CASSLEGANTGELFF.

The table lists this clone with a count of one. The chain couples TRBV29-1 to TRBJ2-5; D not resolved. The germline V gene has CDR1 SQVTM and CDR2 ANQGSEA. V dropped 6 bases and J dropped 2 bases, with 13 bases sitting between them. This CDR3 spans 13 amino acids. CDR3 coding DNA: TGCAGCGTCCAAAAGATCTTACAAGAGACCCAGTACTTC. This translates into CSVQKILQETQYF.

The chain recombines TRBV19 with TRBJ2-6; TRBD2 matches at 8 bases. Trimming cost V 8 bases and J 4 bases; bases outside gene matches: 7. The length of the CDR3 is 15 residues. Germline V gives CDR1 LNHDA, CDR2 SQIVND (reference sequence). The CDR3: CASGPGGSGANVLTF. The CDR3 nucleotides are TGTGCCAGTGGGCCGGGGGGGTCCGGGGCCAACGTCCTGACTTTC.

The rearrangement links TRBV18 to TRBJ2-3; tentatively, D is TRBD1 (5 bases). Germline CDR1 is KGHSH and CDR2 is LQKENI. The CDR3 extends over 17 amino acids. V shed 5 bases and J shed 0 bases, with 18 bases lying between them. CDR3 nucleotide sequence: TGTGCCAGCTCATCGGACACAATTAAAATGAGCACAGATACGCAGTATTTT. This sequence encodes CASSSDTIKMSTDTQYF. Supplemented by reference TRBV18 and TRBJ2-3, the full variable domain reads NAGVMQNPRHLVRRRGQEARLRCSPMKGHSHVYWYRQLPEEGLKFMVYLQKENIIDESGMPKERFSAEFPKEGPSILRIQQVVRGDSAAYFCASSSDTIKMSTDTQYFGPGTRLTVL.

CDR3 in amino acids: CASSEGDGNSPLHF. The CDR3 bases are TGTGCCAGCAGTGAAGGGGACGGCAATTCACCCCTCCACTTT. The V gene is TRBV2, the J gene TRBJ1-6, with TRBD1 as a possible D gene (5 bases). In germline, CDR1 is SNHLY, CDR2 FYNNEI. This CDR3 comprises 14 residues. V was trimmed by 1 base and J by 7 bases, leaving 8 bases between them.

This clone was seen a few times. V gene TRBV7-9 combines with J gene TRBJ1-5; unclear D gene. There are 12 residues in the CDR3. V was cut by 2 bases and J by 5 bases, with 4 bases left in between. Looked up from germline, CDR1 is SEHNR and CDR2 is FQNEAQ (reference sequence). The DNA of the CDR3 is TGTGCCAGCAGCTTAACAGATCAGCCCCAGCATTTT. Translated, it gives CASSLTDQPQHF.

This clone showed up just a few times. This chain links TRBV4-1 with TRBJ1-5, with no clear D. The germline V gene encodes CDR1 MGHRA and CDR2 YSYEKL. V was clipped by 1 base and J by 4 bases, with 11 bases between them. This CDR3 contains 15 residues. In DNA, the CDR3 is TGCGCCAGCAGCCAAGGGGTCGTCACTAATCAGCCCCAGCATTTT. This codes for CASSQGVVTNQPQHF.

This clone was counted once. J is TRBJ2-1 and V is TRBV11-3; no clear D. V was shortened by 5 bases and J by 8 bases, with 13 bases between the two germline ends. Germline CDR1 SGHNT, CDR2 YENEEA. The CDR3 contains 13 residues. Here the CDR3 reads CASSPFSEDEQFF. The DNA of the CDR3 is TGTGCCAGCAGCCCTTTTTCCGAGGATGAGCAGTTCTTC.

V usage is TRBV18 and J usage is TRBJ2-5; maybe TRBD1 (6 bases). The V end was cut by 4 bases, the J end by 5 bases, with 14 bases between. Germline V gene lookup returns CDR1 KGHSH and CDR2 LQKENI. This CDR3 spans 14 amino acids. The CDR3 DNA sequence: TGTGCCAGCTCACAGACAGGTCCTAGGGAGACCCAGTACTTC. Amino acids: CASSQTGPRETQYF.

The chain has TRBV19 and TRBJ2-1; D is possibly TRBD2 (5 bases). V lost 5 bases, J lost 4 bases, and 15 bases lay in between. Germline V gene lookup returns CDR1 LNHDA and CDR2 SQIVND (reference sequence). The CDR3 sequence is 15 residues long. CDR3 sequence reads: CASSSPARGYNEQFF. The CDR3 nucleotides read TGTGCCAGTAGTTCCCCCGCCCGGGGTTACAATGAGCAGTTCTTC.